This T cell receptor beta chain was retrieved from a study of OX40 agonist ivuxolimab in advanced cancers. Study information: Patients with hepatocellular carcinoma, melanoma, renal cell or head and neck cancer made up the dose-escalation patients.

This clone appeared once. Profiled with immunoSEQ multiplex PCR; TCRdb holds only in-frame clones, not every one. The sample shows about 83,000 clones, around 84% of them seen only once. This CDR3 has 15 amino acids. The ends lost 3 bases at V and 4 bases at J; junction bases unmatched: 7. Germline loops: CDR1 SGHAT, CDR2 FQDESV (reference sequence). The rearrangement links TRBV11-1 to TRBJ1-2, with 8 positions matching TRBD1. The receptor was isolated from an adult with an advanced solid tumor such as melanoma, head and neck, liver or kidney cancer. This sample comprised CD4+ or CD8+ T cells sorted from blood, obtained in a trial of the OX40 agonist ivuxolimab. The CDR3 protein is CASSFSATGGYGYTF. CDR3 nucleotide sequence: TGTGCCAGCAGCTTTTCGGCCACAGGGGGCTATGGCTACACCTTC.